Listed below are T cell receptor beta chains from one sample, sequenced in a study of CD8+CD57+ T cells in acquired aplastic anemia. TCRdb re-called the reads through MiXCR, storing one row per CDR3 protein. The table lists 150,000 to 200,000 distinct CDR3 sequences, 45% to 55% of them singletons. The specimen sequenced was sorted CD4+, CD8+, or CD8+CD57+ T cells (not recorded which) from PBMCs. The receptors shown here come from a human donor with aplastic anemia. CDR3s include the opening cysteine and the closing phenylalanine or tryptophan. The order of the fields is CDR3 protein, CDR3 DNA, D gene, J gene, clone size, V gene. The D gene is left open where the match is weak. Not all rows give a size; the values are once, few, many and, for expanded clones, a class.

CASKGLAGQETQYF TGTGCCAGCAAGGGACTAGCGGGCCAAGAGACCCAGTACTTC TRBD2 TRBJ2-5 - TRBV2
CSASSTGLGNTIYF TGCAGTGCTAGTTCGACAGGTCTAGGAAACACCATATATTTT - TRBJ1-3 many TRBV20-1
CASSQVRAPYGYTF TGCGCCAGCAGCCAAGTCCGGGCACCCTATGGCTACACCTTC - TRBJ1-2 many TRBV4-3
CASSVSGLISTDTQYF TGTGCCAGCAGCGTTAGCGGGCTTATTAGCACAGATACGCAGTATTTT TRBD2 TRBJ2-3 many TRBV7-2
CASSDRDNSPLHF TGTGCCAGCAGTGACAGGGATAATTCACCCCTCCACTTT - TRBJ1-6 few TRBV6-4
CASCAGLWGYTF TGTGCCAGCTGCGCGGGACTATGGGGCTACACCTTC - TRBJ1-2 many TRBV12-3/TRBV12-4
CASSGLYEQYF TGTGCCAGCAGTGGCCTATACGAGCAGTACTTC - TRBJ2-7 many TRBV6-1
CASKDSTYEQYF TGTGCCAGCAAGGACTCCACCTACGAGCAGTACTTC - TRBJ2-7 - TRBV2
CASREWGTQYF TGTGCCAGCAGGGAATGGGGTACGCAGTATTTT - TRBJ2-3 - TRBV7-9
CASSYTSGYEQYF TGCGCCAGCAGCTACACTAGCGGGTACGAGCAGTACTTC TRBD2 TRBJ2-7 - TRBV7-9
CASSLGAGSPLHF TGTGCCAGCAGCTTAGGCGCGGGATCACCCCTCCACTTT - TRBJ1-6 few TRBV7-6
CASSKGHLTFEAFF TGTGCCAGCAGCAAGGGACACCTGACCTTTGAAGCTTTCTTT - TRBJ1-1 many TRBV5-6
CASSFGQAYEQYF TGTGCCAGCAGCTTTGGGCAAGCCTACGAGCAGTACTTC - TRBJ2-7 few TRBV7-3
CATSTRGYEQYF TGTGCCACCAGCACGAGGGGTTACGAGCAGTACTTC - TRBJ2-7 few TRBV15
CASSSWGGAKTEAFF TGTGCCAGCAGCTCCTGGGGGGGCGCGAAGACTGAAGCTTTCTTT - TRBJ1-1 few TRBV3-1
CASSDQGTNTGELFF TGTGCCAGCAGTGACCAGGGGACGAACACCGGGGAGCTGTTTTTT - TRBJ2-2 - TRBV2
CASSEAGSNQPQHF TGTGCCAGCAGTGAAGCCGGGAGCAATCAGCCCCAGCATTTT - TRBJ1-5 - TRBV2
CASSQDPNTGELFF TGTGCCAGCAGCCAAGATCCCAACACCGGGGAGCTGTTTTTT - TRBJ2-2 - TRBV3-1
CASKGTVLAGTDTQYF TGTGCCAGCAAGGGGACCGTGCTAGCGGGTACAGATACGCAGTATTTT TRBD2 TRBJ2-3 few TRBV27
CASSPGGSGNQPQHF TGTGCCAGCAGCCCAGGGGGATCGGGCAATCAGCCCCAGCATTTT TRBD1 TRBJ1-5 many TRBV7-2
CASSTSRTGDNSPLHF TGTGCCAGTAGTACCTCCCGGACAGGAGATAATTCACCCCTCCACTTT TRBD1 TRBJ1-6 many TRBV19
CASSPREYYEQYF TGTGCCAGCAGTCCTCGGGAGTACTACGAGCAGTACTTC - TRBJ2-7 - TRBV7-2
CASSLGEDYGYTF TGTGCCAGCAGCTTGGGCGAGGACTATGGCTACACCTTC - TRBJ1-2 - TRBV5-4
CASSASGTSSYEQYF TGTGCCAGCAGTGCTAGTGGGACATCCTCCTACGAGCAGTACTTC - TRBJ2-7 - TRBV7-8
CASSILGTFFYGYTF TGTGCCAGTAGTATCCTCGGGACCTTTTTCTATGGCTACACCTTC - TRBJ1-2 many TRBV19
CASSLNTFQETQYF TGTGCCAGCAGCTTAAATACCTTCCAAGAGACCCAGTACTTC - TRBJ2-5 many TRBV7-8
CASSLFAAGDYGYTF TGTGCCAGCAGTTTATTCGCTGCAGGGGACTATGGCTACACCTTC - TRBJ1-2 - TRBV12-3/TRBV12-4
CASSIGRADHPGYTQYF TGTGCCAGTAGTATCGGCCGGGCAGACCATCCTGGTTATACGCAGTATTTT - TRBJ2-3 many TRBV19